Each of the 18 T cell receptor beta chains below was sequenced from the same sample in a study of response to subunit inactivated influenza vaccine. Using its own MiXCR run on the RT-PCR reads, TCRdb lists one record per CDR3 protein. The sample has around 150,000 distinct CDR3 sequences; roughly 10% are singletons. The material sequenced was non-naive T cells sorted from PBMCs, taken about 6 weeks after vaccination. The origin of the receptors is a man in his fifties who received an inactivated influenza vaccine.

This clonotype was seen repeatedly, ten times or more. The V call is TRBV20-1, the J call TRBJ2-7; 12 nucleotides line up with TRBD2. CDR1 and CDR2 from the germline V gene are DFQATT and SNEGSKA (reference sequence). The CDR3 totals 14 residues. Losses at the gene ends were 3 bases for V and 7 bases for J; bases not matched to a gene: 7. The CDR3 is CSASRLAGAREQYF. The CDR3 bases are TGCAGTGCTAGCCGACTAGCGGGAGCTCGGGAGCAGTACTTC.

There are a few counts of this clonotype. This chain links TRBV29-1 with TRBJ2-7, with 11 bases aligning to TRBD2. The junction had 14 bases not matched to a gene; V was cut back by 6 bases and J by 7 bases. CDR3 size: 15 residues. Germline-derived CDR1 and CDR2 are SQVTM and ANQGSEA. The CDR3 is CSVRPGTSGSQEQYF. The CDR3 coding sequence is TGCAGCGTCCGCCCGGGAACTAGCGGGAGTCAAGAGCAGTACTTC.

This clonotype has ten or more counts. This rearrangement joins TRBV20-1 to TRBJ1-6; tentative D call: TRBD1 (6 bases). Looked up from germline, CDR1 is DFQATT and CDR2 is SNEGSKA (reference sequence). The CDR3 runs 12 residues. V lost 5 bases and J lost 10, with 12 bases in between. In DNA, the CDR3 is TGCAGTGCTCCCGAGGGGGACTCACCCCTCCACTTT. Encoded protein: CSAPEGDSPLHF.

This chain uses TRBV5-1 with TRBJ2-5; maybe TRBD1 (5 bases). The CDR3 covers 13 residues. V dropped 0 bases and J dropped 6 bases, with 9 bases sitting between them. Germline V gene lookup returns CDR1 SGHRS and CDR2 YFSETQ. Here the CDR3 DNA reads TGCGCCAGCAGCTTGGAAGGGGTTAAGACCCAGTACTTC. Its translation is CASSLEGVKTQYF.

The chain recombines TRBV6-2 or TRBV6-3 with TRBJ2-7, with TRBD1 identical over 7 bases. V shed 3 bases, J shed 2 bases, and the junction held 16 bases outside the gene matches. Germline CDR1 is MNHEY and CDR2 is SVGEGT. The CDR3 loop spans 18 amino acids. This chain's CDR3 is CASSYLTGSIGTAYEQYF. Written as DNA, the CDR3 is TGTGCCAGCAGTTATCTCACCGGCTCCATCGGGACAGCCTACGAGCAGTACTTC.

This clonotype was seen many times. The rearrangement links TRBV24-1 to TRBJ2-1, with 7 bases fitting TRBD2. V lost 6 bases and J lost 5; bases outside the gene matches: 12. This CDR3 is built from 16 residues. CDR1 and CDR2 (germline): KGHDR, SFDVKD. The CDR3 sequence is CATSYGERGVHNEQFF. CDR3 coding DNA: TGTGCCACCAGTTATGGTGAGCGGGGTGTCCACAATGAGCAGTTCTTC.

The gene calls are TRBV5-1 and TRBJ2-2; TRBD1 agrees at 7 bases. J was trimmed by 4 bases and V by 1 base; bases with no gene match: 7. Germline-derived CDR1 and CDR2 are SGHRS and YFSETQ. This CDR3 has 16 amino acids. This CDR3 is CASSLFLRGSTGELFF. Written as DNA, the CDR3 is TGCGCCAGCAGCTTGTTTCTCAGGGGGTCCACCGGGGAGCTGTTTTTT.

In this sample, this clonotype turned up a few times. The rearrangement joins TRBV5-1 to TRBJ2-7; possibly TRBD1 or TRBD2 for D (5 bases each). This CDR3 comprises 16 residues. Trimming removed 1 base from V and 3 bases from J, with 17 bases in between. Per the germline V gene, CDR1 is SGHRS and CDR2 is YFSETQ. In DNA form, the CDR3 reads TGCGCCAGCAGCTTGACGTGGGACCGCGACTTCTACGAGCAGTACTTC. It encodes CASSLTWDRDFYEQYF.

The chain links TRBV5-5 to TRBJ2-7; D is uncertain. The CDR3 has 14 residues. V was clipped by 4 bases and J by 6 bases, with 17 bases between them. Germline CDR1 is SGHKS and CDR2 is YYEKEE (reference sequence). CDR3 DNA sequence: TGTGCCAGCAGCCCCGACTGGGGAAGGAGCGAGCAGTACTTC. Residues: CASSPDWGRSEQYF.

This clonotype was seen ten or more times. This chain joins TRBV12-3 or TRBV12-4 and TRBJ1-5; the match to TRBD1 covers 8 bases. V was clipped by 6 bases and J by 2 bases; unmatched bases: 3. The CDR3 is 14 residues long. The CDR3 DNA is TGTGCCAGCAGCTCGACAGGGGGCAATCAGCCCCAGCATTTT. Translated: CASSSTGGNQPQHF.

The genes are TRBV4-1 and TRBJ2-4; no reliable D call. The germline gives CDR1 MGHRA, CDR2 YSYEKL. The CDR3 runs 15 residues. Trimming removed 1 base at V and 0 bases at J, with 7 bases between. The CDR3 DNA follows: TGCGCCAGCAGCCAAGTCGACCTAGCCAAAAACATTCAGTACTTC. Its protein product is CASSQVDLAKNIQYF.

The chain carries TRBV2 and TRBJ2-3, with D uncertain. The CDR3 has 12 residues. V dropped 6 bases and J dropped 5 bases, with 9 bases sitting between them. Germline V gene data show CDR1 as SNHLY and CDR2 as FYNNEI. The CDR3: CASRKEVDTQYF. CDR3 nucleotides: TGTGCCAGCAGGAAAGAAGTAGATACGCAGTATTTT.

This clonotype was detected ten times or more. The chain carries TRBV3-1 and TRBJ2-3; D remains unclear. The CDR3 extends over 13 amino acids. V was cut by 1 base and J by 4 bases, with 6 bases left in between. Germline V lookup: CDR1 LGHDT, CDR2 YNNKEL (reference sequence). The CDR3 sequence: CASSQGGADTQYF. In DNA form, the CDR3 reads TGTGCCAGCAGCCAAGGTGGCGCAGATACGCAGTATTTT.

Note on this clonotype: A read error may produce the germline difference seen at one junction end. The chain has TRBV7-9 and TRBJ2-3; D is perhaps TRBD2 (5 bases). This CDR3 has 15 amino acids. CDR1 SEHNR and CDR2 FQNEAQ come from the germline V gene (reference sequence). CDR3 residues: CPSSPVLGGTDTQYF. The CDR3 DNA is TGTCCCAGCAGCCCGGTTCTCGGGGGCACAGATACGCAGTATTTT.

In its sample, this clonotype was seen many times. The chain employs TRBV4-1 and TRBJ2-3; D tentatively reads TRBD1 or TRBD2 (6 bases each). V lost 7 bases and J 2 bases, leaving 13 bases between the germline ends. This CDR3 comprises 14 residues. The germline V gene has CDR1 MGHRA and CDR2 YSYEKL. The CDR3 spells CASIGGRDTDTQYF. The CDR3 DNA is TGCGCCAGCATCGGGGGCAGGGACACAGATACGCAGTATTTT.

The chain uses TRBV5-5 and TRBJ2-7, with no clear D. CDR1 is SGHKS, CDR2 YYEKEE, per germline (reference sequence). V was trimmed by 4 bases and J by 3 bases, leaving 11 bases between them. The CDR3 has 13 amino acids. In nucleotides, the CDR3 is TGTGCCAGCAGCCCCACGCCCCTCTACGAGCAGTACTTC. It translates to CASSPTPLYEQYF.

This clonotype was picked up many times. The chain employs TRBV3-1 and TRBJ1-2; 7 bases match TRBD1. J was trimmed by 2 bases and V by 4 bases; bases with no gene match: 7. The CDR3 loop spans 15 amino acids. Per germline, CDR1 LGHDT and CDR2 YNNKEL (reference sequence). The CDR3 loop is CASSPTRGVNYGYTF. The CDR3 coding sequence is TGTGCCAGCAGCCCCACCAGGGGGGTGAACTATGGCTACACCTTC.

This clonotype was seen ten or more times. The chain employs TRBV12-3 or TRBV12-4 and TRBJ1-2; D is unresolved. This CDR3 has 14 residues. V shed 5 bases and J shed 2 bases, with 12 bases lying between them. The CDR3, as DNA: TGTGCCAGCAGTCTGTCGGGGTTCAACTATGGCTACACCTTC. Its protein product is CASSLSGFNYGYTF.